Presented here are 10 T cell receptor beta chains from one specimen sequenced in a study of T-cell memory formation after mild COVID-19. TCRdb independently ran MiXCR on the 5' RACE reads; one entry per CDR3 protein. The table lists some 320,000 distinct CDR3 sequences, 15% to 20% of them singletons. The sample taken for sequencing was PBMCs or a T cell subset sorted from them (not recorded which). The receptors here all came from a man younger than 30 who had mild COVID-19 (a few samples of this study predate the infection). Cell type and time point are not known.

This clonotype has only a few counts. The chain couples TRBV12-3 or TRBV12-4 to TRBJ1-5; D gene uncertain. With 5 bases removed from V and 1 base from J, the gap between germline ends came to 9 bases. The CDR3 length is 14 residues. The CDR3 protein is CASSIGVSNQPQHF. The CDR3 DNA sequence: TGTGCCAGCAGTATCGGCGTCAGCAATCAGCCCCAGCATTTT.

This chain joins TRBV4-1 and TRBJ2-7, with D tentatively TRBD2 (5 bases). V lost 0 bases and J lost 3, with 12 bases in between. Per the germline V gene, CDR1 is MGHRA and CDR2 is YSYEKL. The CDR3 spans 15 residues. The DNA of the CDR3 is TGCGCCAGCAGCCAAGATCAAGCGGAGGACTACGAGCAGTACTTC. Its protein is CASSQDQAEDYEQYF.

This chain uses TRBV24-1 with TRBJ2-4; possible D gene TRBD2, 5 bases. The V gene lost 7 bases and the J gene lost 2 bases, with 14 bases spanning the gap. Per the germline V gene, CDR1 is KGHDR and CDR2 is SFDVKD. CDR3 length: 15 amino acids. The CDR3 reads CATRRSRGTKNIQYF. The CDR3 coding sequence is TGTGCCACCAGAAGAAGCCGGGGTACCAAAAACATTCAGTACTTC.

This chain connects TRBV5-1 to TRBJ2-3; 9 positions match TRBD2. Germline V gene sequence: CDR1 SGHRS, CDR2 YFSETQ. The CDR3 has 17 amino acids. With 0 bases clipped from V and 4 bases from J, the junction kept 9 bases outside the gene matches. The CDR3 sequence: CASSLAGGGAFADTQYF. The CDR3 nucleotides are TGCGCCAGCAGCTTGGCCGGCGGGGGGGCCTTCGCAGATACGCAGTATTTT. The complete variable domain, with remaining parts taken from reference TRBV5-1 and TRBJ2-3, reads KAGVTQTPRYLIKTRGQQVTLSCSPISGHRSVSWYQQTPGQGLQFLFEYFSETQRNKGNFPGRFSGRQFSNSRSEMNVSTLELGDSALYLCASSLAGGGAFADTQYFGPGTRLTVL.

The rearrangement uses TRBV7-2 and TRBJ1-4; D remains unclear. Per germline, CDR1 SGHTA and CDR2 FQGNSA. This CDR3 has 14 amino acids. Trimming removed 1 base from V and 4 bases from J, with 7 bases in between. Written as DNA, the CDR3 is TGTGCCAGCAGCTTAGTTCGGGGTAATGAAAAACTGTTTTTT. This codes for CASSLVRGNEKLFF.

CDR3 amino acids: CASREGGFTEAFF. For the CDR3, the DNA is TGCGCCAGCAGAGAGGGGGGATTCACTGAAGCTTTCTTT. The rearrangement uses TRBV5-1 and TRBJ1-1; D possibly corresponds to TRBD1 (6 bases). V dropped 5 bases and J dropped 4 bases, with 12 bases sitting between them. This CDR3 spans 13 amino acids. Germline-derived CDR1 and CDR2 are SGHRS and YFSETQ.

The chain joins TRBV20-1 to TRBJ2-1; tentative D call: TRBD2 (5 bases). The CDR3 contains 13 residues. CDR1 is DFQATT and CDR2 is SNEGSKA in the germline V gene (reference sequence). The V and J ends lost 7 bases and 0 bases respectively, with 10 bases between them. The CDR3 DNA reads TGCAGTGTTGCACGGGGCTCCTACAATGAGCAGTTCTTC. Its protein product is CSVARGSYNEQFF.

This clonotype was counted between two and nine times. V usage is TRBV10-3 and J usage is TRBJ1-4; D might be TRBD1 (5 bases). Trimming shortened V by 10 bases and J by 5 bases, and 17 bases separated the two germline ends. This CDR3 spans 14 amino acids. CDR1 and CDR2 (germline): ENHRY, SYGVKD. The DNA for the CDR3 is TGTGCCACGGCCCAGTTGGGGACGAATGAAAAACTGTTTTTT. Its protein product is CATAQLGTNEKLFF.

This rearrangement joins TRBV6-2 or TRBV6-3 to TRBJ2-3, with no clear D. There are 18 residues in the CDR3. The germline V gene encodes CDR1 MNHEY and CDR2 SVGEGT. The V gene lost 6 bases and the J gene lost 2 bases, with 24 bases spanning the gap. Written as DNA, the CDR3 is TGTGCCAGCAGCTACAGATCAACGGGTCGTCGAAACACAGATACGCAGTATTTT. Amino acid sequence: CASSYRSTGRRNTDTQYF.

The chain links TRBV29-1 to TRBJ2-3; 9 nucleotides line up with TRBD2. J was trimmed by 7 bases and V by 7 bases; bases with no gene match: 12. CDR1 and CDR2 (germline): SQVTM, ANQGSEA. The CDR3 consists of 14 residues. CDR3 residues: CSAEGLAGLNTQYF. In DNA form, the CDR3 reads TGCAGCGCCGAGGGCCTAGCGGGGTTAAATACGCAGTATTTT.